This TCR beta chain stems from a study of T cells in Graves' hyperthyroidism and ophthalmopathy (dated by TCRdb to between 2018 and 2021). In the study overall: Peripheral blood samples were taken at the time of initial diagnosis, prior to any treatment. In more than 5 Graves' hyperthyroidism patients, the study also compared T-cell repertoires from thyroid tissue with T-cell repertoires from blood. Prospective prediction of ophthalmopathy was tested in an independent validation cohort consisting of fewer than 20 hyperthyroidism patients and approximately 16 patients who later progressed to ophthalmopathy. After blood sampling, hyperthyroidism patients were treated with methimazole at a starting dose of 30 mg daily, and ophthalmopathy patients were treated with high-dose intravenous methylprednisolone. To identify TCR V-J signatures that set the groups apart, the researchers used a discovery cohort of roughly 100 patients, made up of under 45 with Graves' ophthalmopathy and approximately 57 with stable Graves' hyperthyroidism. According to the paper, TCR Vbeta CDR3 sequencing was carried out on 120 to 150 peripheral blood samples, which came from fewer than 50 ophthalmopathy, approximately 78 hyperthyroidism and about 17 progressor patients. The roughly 100 discovery patients were divided at random into training and test sets in a 7:3 ratio. The investigation overall reported the following: A model built on a 13 V-J signature distinguished ophthalmopathy from stable hyperthyroidism, reaching around 87% sensitivity and about 81% specificity in cross-validation and 80%/75% in testing. During validation, the model predicted progression to ophthalmopathy a median of approximately 6.5 months ahead of onset, with almost 71% sensitivity and about 72% specificity. No statistical method was used to set the sample size in advance, and investigators knew the group allocation. Most expanded thyroid clonotypes (frequency above 0.001) were also detected in blood, suggesting blood repertoires may reflect thyroid immune responses.

Trimming leaves V shorter by 6 bases and J shorter by 8 bases, with the junction holding 11 bases beyond the gene matches. The CDR3 measures 14 amino acids from cysteine to phenylalanine. The only DNA kept is the CDR3, 42 bases in frame from the first base. The germline V gene (reference sequence) yields SEHNR for CDR1 and FQNEAQ for CDR2. Graves' hyperthyroidism was defined as stable when no progression to ophthalmopathy occurred over 18 months of follow-up. Hyperthyroidism patients were aged 18 to 65 years and newly diagnosed, with disease duration of less than 2 months. The study excluded patients with uncontrolled infections, other autoimmune diseases, pregnancy or lactation. Clinical symptoms, serum thyroxine and TRAb, thyroid ultrasound, and orbital computed tomography formed the basis for the diagnoses. PBMCs were isolated from about 9.2 ml of fresh peripheral blood by Ficoll-Paque density gradient centrifugation. Total RNA was extracted using Trizol reagent, and RNA quality was assessed on an Agilent 2100 Bioanalyzer.

Of note for this clonotype: Its antigen remains unidentified. No base quality information exists; no much larger clone differs at one position.

TCR beta CDR3 regions were amplified from RNA transcripts. The first round of RT-PCR for the TCR CDR3 was performed with the HTBI primer set and the Qiagen OneStep RT-PCR kit. Libraries were constructed in a second round of multiplex PCR, after which size selection and purification were carried out. The libraries were sequenced on an Illumina HiSeq2000 using paired-end 100 bp reads. The published analysis was carried out like this. Raw data were processed with SOAPnuke, discarding reads with adapters, uncalled bases, mean Phred below 15, or no exact constant-primer or identifier match. High-quality paired reads were merged using COPE v1.2.5, and each unique nucleotide sequence was defined as a clonotype. Clonotypes were aligned to IMGT TRBV, TRBD and TRBJ reference segments using MiTCR v1.1. The analysis included only V-J combinations with a frequency above 0.0001, which together covered 99% to 99.2% of the repertoires. The TCS score was defined as F50 (clonal expansion) divided by E x V (chaos), with BLOSUM62-based TCRdist calculated between CDR3 peptides within each V-J. Welch's t-statistics and random forest reduced 514 V-J features to roughly 13, which were used in a naive Bayes classifier (R e1071). The similarity between thyroid and blood repertoires was quantified using the Morisita-Horn index. Using fastp at Q25 and MiXCR, TCRdb reprocessed the public reads and kept productive beta chains. Rows with a matching CDR3 protein are joined into one entry that keeps the most common DNA and genes. The V and J calls and clone size are TCRdb's, not the authors'. The sample profile shows 600,000 to 800,000 distinct CDR3 sequences; 30% to 40% of them were found once. The top ten constitute around 31% of the sample.

Rearrangement joined TRBV7-9 to TRBJ1-2, and TRBD1 matches 8 of the central bases. Material for sequencing was blood. This receptor was identified in a woman in her 40s with Graves' hyperthyroidism. CDR3 sequence: CASSSTGELRGYTF. The DNA sequence reads TGTGCCAGCAGTTCGACAGGGGAGCTTCGGGGCTACACCTTC.